The clone carrying this TCR beta chain was observed many times. Its antigen is unknown. This sample is part of a study of breast tumors, draining lymph nodes, adjacent tissues. Study outcomes and limitations: Findings are consistent with lymph node origin and intratumoral expansion of most tumor T cells. Luminal-like breast cancer showed significantly greater tumor-nontumor repertoire similarity than basal-like breast cancer did.

The V gene lost 1 base and the J gene lost 0 bases, with 8 bases spanning the gap. The germline V gene encodes CDR1 SGHRS and CDR2 YFSETQ. The CDR3 covers 14 residues. Axillary draining lymph nodes of breast cancer patients supplied the node samples. TCRdb re-called the multiplex PCR reads through MiXCR, storing one row per CDR3 protein. The sample has about 230,000 distinct CDR3 sequences, roughly 32% seen once. Sequencing was done on a sample of axillary lymph node tissue. The sequence was collected from a female donor with breast cancer. Some clones in this sample may be carry-over from other donors' samples. The chain combines TRBV5-1 with TRBJ2-7; D is possibly TRBD2 (5 bases). CDR3 in amino acids: CASSLYDYSYEQYF. The CDR3 nucleotides read TGCGCCAGCAGCTTGTATGACTACTCCTACGAGCAGTACTTC.